Listed below are T cell receptor beta chains from one sample, sequenced in a study of regulatory T cells in long-lasting Graves disease. MiXCR was run by TCRdb on the multiplex PCR reads, yielding one entry per CDR3 protein. The sample holds 400,000 to 650,000 distinct CDR3 sequences, 15% to 20% seen once. These records were also assigned to another study, of T cells in Graves' hyperthyroidism and ophthalmopathy.

The sample in question was peripheral blood mononuclear cells (PBMCs), obtained at new diagnosis, from a patient treated with antithyroid drugs. The receptors derive from a woman aged 35 to 59 with Graves disease. Both conserved end residues are part of each CDR3. The order of the fields is D gene, J gene, CDR3 length, clone size, V gene, CDR3 DNA, CDR3 protein. The D gene is left open where the match is weak. Rows give clone size only sometimes, using once, few, many, or a class for an expanded clone.

d_gene: -; j_gene: TRBJ1-5; len: 12; abundance: -; v_gene: TRBV20-1; CDR3nt: TGCAGTGCTAGAATGGGCAATCAGCCCCAGCATTTT; CDR3aa: CSARMGNQPQHF
d_gene: TRBD2; j_gene: TRBJ2-1; len: 17; abundance: few; v_gene: TRBV7-9; CDR3nt: TGTGCCAGCAGCTTAGAGTCAAGCGGGGGGACTAACAATGAGCAGTTCTTC; CDR3aa: CASSLESSGGTNNEQFF
d_gene: -; j_gene: TRBJ2-4; len: 14; abundance: many; v_gene: TRBV6-1; CDR3nt: TGTGCCAGCAGGGAAGGGTGGTTCCTAAACATTCAGTACTTC; CDR3aa: CASREGWFLNIQYF
d_gene: -; j_gene: TRBJ2-3; len: 12; abundance: many; v_gene: TRBV11-1; CDR3nt: TGTGCCAGCAAACGGGTATCCGATACGCAGTATTTT; CDR3aa: CASKRVSDTQYF
d_gene: -; j_gene: TRBJ1-1; len: 16; abundance: -; v_gene: TRBV7-8; CDR3nt: TGTGCCAGCAGCTTAGAGGGGGGGTTTGTGAACACTGAAGCTTTCTTT; CDR3aa: CASSLEGGFVNTEAFF
d_gene: -; j_gene: TRBJ2-7; len: 14; abundance: many; v_gene: TRBV11-1; CDR3nt: TGTGCCAGCAGCTTAGTTGAGGGACCCTACGAGCAGTACTTC; CDR3aa: CASSLVEGPYEQYF
d_gene: -; j_gene: TRBJ2-7; len: 14; abundance: many; v_gene: TRBV7-2; CDR3nt: TGTGCCAGCAGCCCGCCCACCAGGGTGGCCGAGCAGTACTTC; CDR3aa: CASSPPTRVAEQYF
d_gene: TRBD1; j_gene: TRBJ1-5; len: 15; abundance: few; v_gene: TRBV20-1; CDR3nt: TGCAGTGCTAGAGAGACAGGGAATTTCATGGAGCCCCAGCATTTT; CDR3aa: CSARETGNFMEPQHF
d_gene: TRBD1; j_gene: TRBJ1-5; len: 15; abundance: few; v_gene: TRBV5-1; CDR3nt: TGCGCCAGCAGCGTAGGGACAGGGGGCGAGGGGCCCCAGCATTTT; CDR3aa: CASSVGTGGEGPQHF
d_gene: TRBD2; j_gene: TRBJ2-7; len: 14; abundance: many; v_gene: TRBV30; CDR3nt: TGTGCCTGGAGGAGAGCGGGGGGCACCTACGAGCAGTACTTC; CDR3aa: CAWRRAGGTYEQYF
d_gene: -; j_gene: TRBJ2-3; len: 14; abundance: -; v_gene: TRBV29-1; CDR3nt: TGCAGCGTTCAATCGAGATCATTGACAGATACGCAGTATTTT; CDR3aa: CSVQSRSLTDTQYF
d_gene: TRBD1; j_gene: TRBJ1-2; len: 11; abundance: many; v_gene: TRBV28; CDR3nt: TGTGCCAGCAGGACAGGGTATGGCTACACCTTC; CDR3aa: CASRTGYGYTF
d_gene: TRBD1; j_gene: TRBJ2-3; len: 14; abundance: many; v_gene: TRBV3-1; CDR3nt: TGTGCCAGCAGCCTGACAGGGGGCGAAGATACGCAGTATTTT; CDR3aa: CASSLTGGEDTQYF
d_gene: TRBD2; j_gene: TRBJ2-5; len: 13; abundance: -; v_gene: TRBV12-3/TRBV12-4; CDR3nt: TGTGCCAGCACCTCGGGGGGGCGGGAGACCCAGTACTTC; CDR3aa: CASTSGGRETQYF
d_gene: TRBD1; j_gene: TRBJ1-6; len: 16; abundance: few; v_gene: TRBV3-1; CDR3nt: TGTGCCAGCAGCCAAGTGGCAGGGGGACTTTTTTCACCCCTCCACTTT; CDR3aa: CASSQVAGGLFSPLHF
d_gene: -; j_gene: TRBJ1-5; len: 13; abundance: many; v_gene: TRBV3-1; CDR3nt: TGTGCCAGCAGCCGGGGTGAAAATCAGCCCCAGCATTTT; CDR3aa: CASSRGENQPQHF
d_gene: -; j_gene: TRBJ2-3; len: 15; abundance: -; v_gene: TRBV24-1; CDR3nt: TGTGCCACCAGTGGTGGACAAGGCTACACAGATACGCAGTATTTT; CDR3aa: CATSGGQGYTDTQYF
d_gene: -; j_gene: TRBJ2-4; len: 15; abundance: few; v_gene: TRBV27; CDR3nt: TGTGCCAGCAGTCTCCGCTTGGGGGCCAAAAACATTCAGTACTTC; CDR3aa: CASSLRLGAKNIQYF
d_gene: -; j_gene: TRBJ1-5; len: 14; abundance: -; v_gene: TRBV18; CDR3nt: TGTGCCAGCTCACCATTCGAGGGAAGTCAGCCCCAGCATTTT; CDR3aa: CASSPFEGSQPQHF
d_gene: -; j_gene: TRBJ2-6; len: 15; abundance: many; v_gene: TRBV12-3/TRBV12-4; CDR3nt: TGTGCCAGCAGTTTAGGTGACTCTGGGGCCAACGTCCTGACTTTC; CDR3aa: CASSLGDSGANVLTF
d_gene: -; j_gene: TRBJ1-5; len: 14; abundance: many; v_gene: TRBV7-8; CDR3nt: TGTGCCAGCAGCGTCGACATGGGATATCAGCCCCAGCATTTT; CDR3aa: CASSVDMGYQPQHF
d_gene: -; j_gene: TRBJ2-1; len: 14; abundance: few; v_gene: TRBV7-9; CDR3nt: TGTGCCAGCAGCTTAGGAACGTCTCACCATGAGCAGTTCTTC; CDR3aa: CASSLGTSHHEQFF
d_gene: -; j_gene: TRBJ2-1; len: 15; abundance: few; v_gene: TRBV6-2/TRBV6-3; CDR3nt: TGTGCCAGCAGTTACTTGGGGGGTGCCTACAATGAGCAGTTCTTC; CDR3aa: CASSYLGGAYNEQFF
d_gene: -; j_gene: TRBJ1-2; len: 15; abundance: -; v_gene: TRBV18; CDR3nt: TGTGCCAGCTCACCCCCCCGGGGGGTCGGCTATGGCTACACCTTC; CDR3aa: CASSPPRGVGYGYTF
d_gene: -; j_gene: TRBJ2-3; len: 14; abundance: many; v_gene: TRBV3-1; CDR3nt: TGTGCCAGCAGCCAAGAAGGGGGGACAGATACGCAGTATTTT; CDR3aa: CASSQEGGTDTQYF
d_gene: TRBD1; j_gene: TRBJ1-3; len: 14; abundance: -; v_gene: TRBV30; CDR3nt: TGTGCCTGGACCCGACAGGGGTCTGGAAACACCATATATTTT; CDR3aa: CAWTRQGSGNTIYF
d_gene: -; j_gene: TRBJ1-1; len: 13; abundance: few; v_gene: TRBV25-1; CDR3nt: TGTGCCAGCAGTGTACCATCGAACACTGAAGCTTTCTTT; CDR3aa: CASSVPSNTEAFF
d_gene: -; j_gene: TRBJ1-4; len: 15; abundance: -; v_gene: TRBV6-1; CDR3nt: TGTGCCAGCAGTGAAGCCGGGGGATCGGCTGAAAAACTGTTTTTT; CDR3aa: CASSEAGGSAEKLFF
d_gene: TRBD2; j_gene: TRBJ2-3; len: 17; abundance: -; v_gene: TRBV6-1; CDR3nt: TGTGCCAGCAGTCCTTTTGGCGGGGGGGCCGGCACAGATACGCAGTATTTT; CDR3aa: CASSPFGGGAGTDTQYF
d_gene: -; j_gene: TRBJ1-5; len: 13; abundance: few; v_gene: TRBV6-2/TRBV6-3; CDR3nt: TGTGCCAGCTCCACTGAAGGGACTCAGCCCCAGCATTTT; CDR3aa: CASSTEGTQPQHF
d_gene: -; j_gene: TRBJ2-2; len: 14; abundance: few; v_gene: TRBV9; CDR3nt: TGTGCCAGCAGCGTAGTGGGGGCTACCGGGGAGCTGTTTTTT; CDR3aa: CASSVVGATGELFF
d_gene: -; j_gene: TRBJ1-5; len: 16; abundance: many; v_gene: TRBV15; CDR3nt: TGTGCCACCAGCAGAGATGGACGCTGGATTTTCGAGCCCCAGCATTTT; CDR3aa: CATSRDGRWIFEPQHF
d_gene: -; j_gene: TRBJ1-1; len: 14; abundance: many; v_gene: TRBV28; CDR3nt: TGTGCCAGCAGTTTAGGCCAACTCATCACTGAAGCTTTCTTT; CDR3aa: CASSLGQLITEAFF
d_gene: TRBD1; j_gene: TRBJ2-1; len: 14; abundance: many; v_gene: TRBV5-4; CDR3nt: TGTGCCAGCAGCCACCTGACAGGGGGAAGCGAGCAGTTCTTC; CDR3aa: CASSHLTGGSEQFF
d_gene: -; j_gene: TRBJ2-5; len: 16; abundance: many; v_gene: TRBV7-2; CDR3nt: TGTGCCAGCAGCACACAACTCCCGGGGGCGGGGAAGACCCAGTACTTC; CDR3aa: CASSTQLPGAGKTQYF
d_gene: -; j_gene: TRBJ2-1; len: 14; abundance: many; v_gene: TRBV2; CDR3nt: TGTGCCAGCAGTCCGGGCCGCGAGGGATCTGAGCAGTTCTTC; CDR3aa: CASSPGREGSEQFF
d_gene: TRBD1; j_gene: TRBJ2-7; len: 15; abundance: few; v_gene: TRBV18; CDR3nt: TGTGCCAGCTCACTCATGACAGGGAGAACCTACGAGCAGTACTTC; CDR3aa: CASSLMTGRTYEQYF
d_gene: -; j_gene: TRBJ2-7; len: 13; abundance: -; v_gene: TRBV20-1; CDR3nt: TGCAGTGCTATCATAGGGGGGGGAAACGAGCAGTACTTC; CDR3aa: CSAIIGGGNEQYF
d_gene: -; j_gene: TRBJ1-3; len: 14; abundance: -; v_gene: TRBV9; CDR3nt: TGTGCCAGCGGAGGCGTCGGTTCTGGAACCACCATATATTTT; CDR3aa: CASGGVGSGTTIYF
d_gene: -; j_gene: TRBJ2-2; len: 16; abundance: -; v_gene: TRBV4-1; CDR3nt: TGCGCCAGCAGCCAACAGAGGGGGGCGGGCACCGGGGAGCTGTTTTTT; CDR3aa: CASSQQRGAGTGELFF
d_gene: -; j_gene: TRBJ1-3; len: 16; abundance: -; v_gene: TRBV7-2; CDR3nt: TGTGCCAGCAGCTCCTCCGGGACATGGGGTGGAAACACCATATATTTT; CDR3aa: CASSSSGTWGGNTIYF
d_gene: -; j_gene: TRBJ1-2; len: 14; abundance: few; v_gene: TRBV3-1; CDR3nt: TGTGCCAGCAGCGTAGGTCGGGAGAACTATGGCTACACCTTC; CDR3aa: CASSVGRENYGYTF
d_gene: TRBD1; j_gene: TRBJ1-4; len: 14; abundance: -; v_gene: TRBV19; CDR3nt: TGTGCCAGTAGTATGGGACAGTCTACGGAAAAACTGTTTTTT; CDR3aa: CASSMGQSTEKLFF
d_gene: -; j_gene: TRBJ1-1; len: 14; abundance: few; v_gene: TRBV19; CDR3nt: TGTGCCAGTAGCCCGGCAGCCCGGGGCACTGAAGCTTTCTTT; CDR3aa: CASSPAARGTEAFF